The 10 T cell receptor beta chains reported below all come from one sample, sequenced in a study of regulatory T cells in long-lasting Graves disease. Arm-PCR of CDR3 regions and iRepertoire HTBI primers were the basis on which TCR beta libraries were built. One entry per CDR3 protein results from TCRdb running MiXCR on the multiplex PCR reads. Altogether roughly 500,000 distinct CDR3 sequences are present, about a fifth being singletons, with the ten largest covering 6.5% to 10%. Time point: persistent/refractory GD, antithyroid drugs over 5 years with positive TRAb. The TCR library was prepared using RNA isolated from PBMCs. The sequenced sample was peripheral blood mononuclear cells (PBMCs), obtained when the disease was refractory, from a patient treated with antithyroid drugs. The receptors were sampled from a female donor with Graves disease.

The sample holds many counts of this clonotype. The rearrangement links TRBV28 to TRBJ1-2; D remains ambiguous. The V gene's germline CDR1 is MDHEN and CDR2 SYDVKM. Between the trimmed V and J ends, which lost 7 bases and 7 bases, there was a span of 10 bases. CDR3 length equals 11 residues. The CDR3 here is CASKKLSGYTF. Here the CDR3 DNA reads TGTGCCAGCAAAAAATTGAGTGGCTACACCTTC.

This clonotype showed up just a few times. V is TRBV11-3 and J is TRBJ1-4; D gene ambiguous. The CDR3 sequence is 15 residues long. Per germline, CDR1 SGHNT and CDR2 YENEEA. Trimming took 5 bases from V and 3 from J, leaving 13 bases between them. CDR3 residues: CASSRAGLPNEKLFF. CDR3 sequence (DNA): TGTGCCAGCAGCCGTGCGGGTCTACCTAATGAAAAACTGTTTTTT.

This clonotype has a count of ten or more. The chain combines TRBV12-3 or TRBV12-4 with TRBJ2-6; no definite D call. The V end was cut by 5 bases, the J end by 2 bases, with 7 bases between. The CDR3 has 14 amino acids. CDR3 bases: TGTGCCAGCAGTAGGAGTGCTGGGGCCAACGTCCTGACTTTC. Amino acid sequence: CASSRSAGANVLTF.

This clonotype was seen many times. J is TRBJ2-7 and V is TRBV12-3 or TRBV12-4, with a tentative D call TRBD2 (5 bases). The CDR3 runs 12 residues. V was clipped by 4 bases and J by 2 bases, with 6 bases between them. CDR3 residues: CASSWRTYEQYF. The DNA of the CDR3 is TGTGCCAGCAGTTGGAGGACCTACGAGCAGTACTTC.

This clonotype has a handful of counts. The chain carries TRBV7-2 and TRBJ2-7; tentatively, D is TRBD1 (6 bases). The germline CDR1 and CDR2 sequences are SGHTA and FQGNSA. The CDR3 is 15 residues long. Trimming cost V 4 bases and J 2 bases, with 15 bases left between them. CDR3 coding DNA: TGTGCCAGCAGCTCTACAGGGCCCCTTCCCTACGAGCAGTACTTC. Translation gives CASSSTGPLPYEQYF.

This clonotype came up a few times. The chain is built from TRBV12-3 or TRBV12-4 and TRBJ2-7; TRBD2 might be the D (6 bases). The CDR3 covers 17 residues. Trimming cost V 4 bases and J 2 bases, with 21 bases left between them. The CDR3 region is CASSYGGDPRTTYEQYF. The CDR3 DNA is TGTGCCAGCAGTTATGGAGGGGACCCACGAACGACCTACGAGCAGTACTTC.

This clonotype appeared many times. The chain recombines TRBV6-2 or TRBV6-3 with TRBJ2-5; possibly TRBD1 for D (5 bases). V lost 3 bases, J lost 3 bases, and 8 bases lay in between. CDR1 is MNHEY and CDR2 is SVGEGT in the germline V gene. This CDR3 has 13 residues. The CDR3 DNA reads TGTGCCAGCAGTTATTTAGGGGAAGAGACCCAGTACTTC. This encodes CASSYLGEETQYF.

This clonotype was seen a few times. The chain couples TRBV12-3 or TRBV12-4 to TRBJ1-3; D gene ambiguous. The V end was cut by 3 bases, the J end by 3 bases, with 6 bases between. The CDR3 extends over 13 amino acids. The CDR3 DNA reads TGTGCCAGCAGTTTTATTTATGGAAACACCATATATTTT. The encoded protein is CASSFIYGNTIYF.

This clonotype has at least ten counts. V usage is TRBV12-3 or TRBV12-4 and J usage is TRBJ1-2, with a tentative D call TRBD1 (5 bases). CDR3 length: 12 amino acids. V was shortened by 3 bases and J by 10 bases, with 12 bases between the two germline ends. The CDR3 here is CASSLGPGLYTF. Written as DNA, the CDR3 is TGTGCCAGCAGTTTGGGGCCAGGGCTCTACACCTTC.

This clonotype was recorded a few times. J is TRBJ2-5 and V is TRBV24-1, with unresolved D. The germline V gene encodes CDR1 KGHDR and CDR2 SFDVKD. Trimming took 4 bases from V and 3 from J, leaving 14 bases between them. The CDR3 runs 15 residues. The CDR3 DNA reads TGTGCCACCAGTGACACGACGACACCAGAAGAGACCCAGTACTTC. It codes for CATSDTTTPEETQYF.